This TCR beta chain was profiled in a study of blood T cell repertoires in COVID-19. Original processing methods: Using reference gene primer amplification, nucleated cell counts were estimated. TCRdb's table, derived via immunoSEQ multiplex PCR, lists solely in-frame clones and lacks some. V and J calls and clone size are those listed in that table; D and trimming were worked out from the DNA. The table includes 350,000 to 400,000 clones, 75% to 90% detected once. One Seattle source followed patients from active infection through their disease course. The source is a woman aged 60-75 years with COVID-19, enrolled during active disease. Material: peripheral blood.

The CDR3 nucleotides are TGCGCCAGCAGCCCCCGGACAGGGAACGATTCACCCCTCCACTTT. Its translation is CASSPRTGNDSPLHF. The rearrangement links TRBV5-1 to TRBJ1-6; 8 positions agree with TRBD1. This CDR3 region has 15 residues. Germline CDR1 and CDR2: SGHRS and YFSETQ. V lost 4 bases, J lost 8 bases, and 8 bases stayed unmatched.